One sample yielded the 7 T cell receptor beta chains listed below, sequenced in a study of early T cells in non-severe SARS-CoV-2 infection. TCRdb recomputed calls from the 5' RACE reads with MiXCR, one row per CDR3 protein. The profile shows approximately 48,000 distinct CDR3 sequences, about 6% of them singletons. The sequencing used whole blood, collected at baseline. Receptors were obtained from an adult who was a healthcare worker with PCR-confirmed SARS-CoV-2 infection or an uninfected control (not recorded which).

Written as DNA, the CDR3 is TGTGCCAGCAGTGAGGATTGGGGGAATGGGGCCAACGTCCTGACTTTC. This gives the protein CASSEDWGNGANVLTF. The chain uses TRBV25-1 and TRBJ2-6; D may match TRBD1 or TRBD2 (5 bases each). V gave up 3 bases and J gave up 3 bases, with 12 bases separating them. The CDR3 contains 16 residues. CDR1 and CDR2 (germline): MGHDK, SYGVNS.

This clonotype was detected a few times. The chain joins TRBV20-1 to TRBJ2-1; 10 nucleotides match TRBD2. After removal of 3 bases from V and 8 bases from J, the junction contained 13 bases not matched to a gene. Germline values: CDR1 DFQATT, CDR2 SNEGSKA (reference sequence). The CDR3 loop spans 16 amino acids. The CDR3 nucleotides are TGCAGTGCTAGTCAACGCCCTAGCGGGAGAGGCGATGAGCAGTTCTTC. Protein: CSASQRPSGRGDEQFF.

In its sample, this clonotype was seen many times. The CDR3 bases are TGTGCCAGCAGCGTAGCTAGCTACAATGAGCAGTTCTTC. As protein: CASSVASYNEQFF. The V call is TRBV9, the J call TRBJ2-1; D is ambiguous. Germline CDR1 SGDLS, CDR2 YYNGEE. V lost 0 bases to trimming and J lost 3 bases, with 4 bases between them. The CDR3 contains 13 residues.

The chain joins TRBV6-1 to TRBJ1-6; perhaps TRBD1 as D (6 bases). The germline CDR1 and CDR2 sequences are MNHNS and SASEGT. This CDR3 is 14 amino acids long. The V end lost 7 bases, the J end lost 7 bases, and 14 bases lay between the germline ends. The CDR3 region has the DNA TGTGCCAGCATTGTCCGGGACAACAATTCACCCCTCCACTTT. It translates to CASIVRDNNSPLHF.

This clonotype was counted at least ten times. The rearrangement uses TRBV11-2 and TRBJ2-7; the D is unclear. The germline V gene has CDR1 SGHAT and CDR2 FQNNGV. CDR3 length equals 12 residues. The V gene lost 5 bases and the J gene lost 6 bases, with 11 bases spanning the gap. The CDR3 loop is CASSRSRSEQYF. The DNA of the CDR3 is TGTGCCAGCAGCCGATCTCGCTCCGAGCAGTACTTC.

With regard to this clonotype: This could be a read error, since a much larger clone is one nucleotide away. V is TRBV7-2 and J is TRBJ1-1, with D unclear. The CDR3 contains 13 residues. Germline-derived CDR1 and CDR2 are SGHTA and FQGNSA. V lost 0 bases and J lost 0, with 2 bases in between. The DNA of the CDR3 is TGTGCCAGCAGCTTAGCAATGAACACTGAAGCTTTCTTT. It encodes CASSLAMNTEAFF.

The gene calls are TRBV30 and TRBJ2-7; TRBD1 aligns across 12 bases. The V and J ends lost 1 base and 4 bases, in that order; junction bases with no gene match: 2. The CDR3 extends over 14 amino acids. Germline CDR1 and CDR2: GTSNPN and SVGIG (reference sequence). CDR3 coding DNA: TGTGCCTGGAGTGGGGGACAGGGGGCTTACGAGCAGTACTTC. This encodes CAWSGGQGAYEQYF. The full variable domain, with the rest looked up from reference TRBV30 and TRBJ2-7, is SQTIHQWPATLVQPVGSPLSLECTVEGTSNPNLYWYRQAAGRGLQLLFYSVGIGQISSEVPQNLSASRPQDRQFILSSKKLLLSDSGFYLCAWSGGQGAYEQYFGPGTRLTVT.